These 2 T cell receptor beta chains were sequenced from one sample in a study of blood T cell repertoires in COVID-19. Some clones are missing from TCRdb's copy, which holds only in-frame ones; the method was immunoSEQ multiplex PCR. The sample carries some 150,000 clones, around nine tenths recorded once. The sample consisted of peripheral blood. Receptors were obtained from a woman between 65 and 79 years old with acute or convalescent COVID-19.

CDR3 in amino acids: CSVRLGTVGNTIYF. The DNA of the CDR3 is TGCAGCGTGAGACTCGGGACAGTAGGAAACACCATATATTTT. V gene TRBV29-1 combines with J gene TRBJ1-3, with TRBD1 matching over 7 bases. The CDR3 has 14 residues. Germline trimming cut 6 bases from V and 4 bases from J; bases unmatched to any gene: 9. Germline lookup yields CDR1 SQVTM and CDR2 ANQGSEA. Combining the CDR3 with reference TRBV29-1 and TRBJ1-3 gives the whole variable domain SAVISQKPSRDICQRGTSLTIQCQVDSQVTMMFWYRQQPGQSLTLIATANQGSEATYESGFVIDKFPISRPNLTFSTLTVSNMSPEDSSIYLCSVRLGTVGNTIYFGEGSWLTVV.

This chain joins TRBV28 and TRBJ2-7; D is undetermined. The CDR3 length is 13 residues. From germline, CDR1 is MDHEN and CDR2 SYDVKM. Trimming pared 6 bases from V and 3 bases from J, leaving 12 bases between. CDR3 in amino acids: CASSSWRIYEQYV. The CDR3 coding sequence is TGTGCCAGCAGCTCCTGGCGGATCTACGAGCAGTACGTC.